The 21 T cell receptor beta chains below come from one sample, sequenced in a study of cytomegalovirus exposure and HLA in healthy donors. Primers for the PCR totalled 60 Vbeta and 13 Jbeta. TCRdb's table, derived via immunoSEQ multiplex PCR, lists solely in-frame clones and lacks some. The data show under 150,000 clones, around 72% seen once. Material for sequencing was PBMCs. The source is a middle-aged woman in good health and CMV-seronegative.

This clone occurred once. The rearrangement links TRBV11-2 to TRBJ2-7, with D perhaps TRBD1 (6 bases). The CDR3 extends over 16 amino acids. Trimming removed 5 bases from V and 3 bases from J, with 20 bases in between. The germline V gene has CDR1 SGHAT and CDR2 FQNNGV. The chain's CDR3 is CASSPSSTGFNYEQYF. As DNA, the CDR3 is TGTGCCAGCAGCCCCTCCTCGACAGGATTCAACTACGAGCAGTACTTC.

The chain employs TRBV11-1 and TRBJ1-5, with 7 bases identical to TRBD1. Losses at the gene ends were 3 bases for V and 5 bases for J; bases not matched to a gene: 7. Looked up from germline, CDR1 is SGHAT and CDR2 is FQDESV (reference sequence). There are 15 residues in the CDR3. The CDR3 nucleotides are TGTGCCAGCAGCTTGGGACGAGGGGGCGATCAGCCCCAGCATTTT. It yields the protein CASSLGRGGDQPQHF.

This chain joins TRBV7-6 and TRBJ2-7; TRBD2 agrees at 13 bases. Germline CDR1 and CDR2: SGHVS and FNYEAQ. Losses at the gene ends were 3 bases for V and 7 bases for J; bases not matched to a gene: 9. This CDR3 contains 16 residues. This chain's CDR3 is CASSLGTSGALGEQYF. CDR3 coding DNA: TGTGCCAGCAGCTTGGGGACTAGCGGGGCCTTAGGGGAGCAGTACTTC.

The rearrangement uses TRBV6-6 and TRBJ1-1, with D unclear. The V gene lost 6 bases and the J gene lost 1 base, with 9 bases spanning the gap. There are 13 residues in the CDR3. In germline, CDR1 is MNHNY, CDR2 SVGAGI (reference sequence). CDR3 amino acids: CASRATGNTEAFF. CDR3 coding DNA: TGTGCCAGCAGAGCGACGGGGAACACTGAAGCTTTCTTT.

This chain joins TRBV2 and TRBJ1-5; TRBD1 might be the D (6 bases). With 7 bases removed from V and 5 bases from J, the gap between germline ends came to 15 bases. CDR1 SNHLY and CDR2 FYNNEI come from the germline V gene. The CDR3 consists of 14 residues. CDR3 loop: CASKPEDRYQPQHF. In nucleotides, the CDR3 is TGTGCCAGCAAACCCGAGGACAGATATCAGCCCCAGCATTTT.

The gene calls are TRBV30 and TRBJ1-2; 9 bases map to TRBD1. V was clipped by 3 bases and J by 5 bases; unmatched bases: 13. The CDR3 loop spans 16 amino acids. From germline, CDR1 is GTSNPN and CDR2 SVGIG (reference sequence). CDR3 nucleotide sequence: TGTGCCTGGAGGGTAGGGACAGGGTCGCCCACTTATGGCTACACCTTC. Translated, it gives CAWRVGTGSPTYGYTF.

The gene calls are TRBV18 and TRBJ1-1, with a possible D match to TRBD1 (5 bases). Trimming cost V 6 bases and J 6 bases, with 26 bases left between them. There are 17 residues in the CDR3. Germline V gene lookup returns CDR1 KGHSH and CDR2 LQKENI. CDR3 residues: CASSSIQGGVPLAEAFF. CDR3 nucleotide sequence: TGTGCCAGCTCGTCGATTCAGGGTGGGGTTCCCCTCGCTGAAGCTTTCTTT.

This chain joins TRBV5-1 and TRBJ2-2; 8 bases match TRBD1. The ends lost 5 bases at V and 5 bases at J; junction bases unmatched: 8. The germline CDR1 and CDR2 sequences are SGHRS and YFSETQ. The CDR3 loop spans 15 amino acids. CDR3 nucleotides: TGCGCCAGCAGATCGACAGGGGTAGAGACCGGGGAGCTGTTTTTT. This codes for CASRSTGVETGELFF. The complete variable domain, with remaining parts taken from reference TRBV5-1 and TRBJ2-2, reads KAGVTQTPRYLIKTRGQQVTLSCSPISGHRSVSWYQQTPGQGLQFLFEYFSETQRNKGNFPGRFSGRQFSNSRSEMNVSTLELGDSALYLCASRSTGVETGELFFGEGSRLTVL.

The rearrangement joins TRBV19 to TRBJ1-2, with 8 bases aligning to TRBD1. The germline gives CDR1 LNHDA, CDR2 SQIVND (reference sequence). The CDR3 consists of 13 residues. J was trimmed by 7 bases and V by 5 bases; bases with no gene match: 6. CDR3 sequence: CASSLDRVLGYTF. As DNA, the CDR3 is TGTGCCAGTAGTCTGGACAGGGTGCTTGGCTACACCTTC.

The chain combines TRBV7-3 with TRBJ2-2; 9 positions match TRBD2. The V gene's germline CDR1 is SGHTA and CDR2 FQGTGA. V lost 1 base and J lost 4; bases outside the gene matches: 1. The CDR3 is 15 amino acids. CDR3 DNA sequence: TGTGCCAGCAGCTTAAGCGGGGGGGCCACCGGGGAGCTGTTTTTT. It translates to CASSLSGGATGELFF.

The chain uses TRBV6-4 and TRBJ2-3; D not resolved. The V and J ends lost 2 bases and 6 bases respectively, with 12 bases between them. Germline V CDR1 and CDR2: MRHNA, SNTAGT. The CDR3 length is 14 residues. CDR3 bases: TGTGCCAGCAGTGACCGGCCCGGGTCTGATACGCAGTATTTT. This encodes CASSDRPGSDTQYF.

The gene calls are TRBV28 and TRBJ2-4, with D perhaps TRBD1 (6 bases). CDR3 length: 16 residues. CDR1 is MDHEN and CDR2 is SYDVKM in the germline V gene. V lost 3 bases and J lost 4, with 16 bases in between. The DNA of the CDR3 is TGTGCCAGCAGTTTTCGTGGACAGACGAGTAAAAACATTCAGTACTTC. As protein: CASSFRGQTSKNIQYF.

V usage is TRBV5-1 and J usage is TRBJ1-4, with D perhaps matching TRBD1 (5 bases). V lost 4 bases and J lost 6, with 13 bases in between. The CDR3 has 14 residues. The germline CDR1 and CDR2 sequences are SGHRS and YFSETQ. CDR3 sequence: CASSDARGDEKLFF. The CDR3 region has the DNA TGCGCCAGCAGCGACGCACGGGGGGATGAAAAACTGTTTTTT.

V is TRBV6-1 and J is TRBJ1-2, with 11 bases matching TRBD1. V was clipped by 5 bases and J by 6 bases; unmatched bases: 8. Germline V gene lookup returns CDR1 MNHNS and CDR2 SASEGT. There are 15 residues in the CDR3. CDR3 DNA sequence: TGTGCCAGCAGTTCGCAGCCGGGACAGGGGGATGGCTACACCTTC. Protein sequence: CASSSQPGQGDGYTF.

The chain couples TRBV7-8 to TRBJ2-5; 8 bases are shared with TRBD2. Germline V CDR1 and CDR2: SGHVS, FQNEAQ. The CDR3 is 16 amino acids. J was trimmed by 1 base and V by 7 bases; bases with no gene match: 11. CDR3 sequence (DNA): TGTGCCAGCAATCTTGGTCCTAGCGGGTTCCAAGAGACCCAGTACTTC. This encodes CASNLGPSGFQETQYF.

CDR3 nucleotide sequence: TGTGCCAGCAGCCCCGGGGCACTAGCGGGAGTTGGGGAGCAGTTCTTC. Protein sequence: CASSPGALAGVGEQFF. The chain links TRBV7-9 to TRBJ2-1; 11 bases agree with TRBD2. CDR1 is SEHNR and CDR2 is FQNEAQ in the germline V gene (reference sequence). There are 16 residues in the CDR3. J gave up 10 bases and V 5 bases, and 13 bases lay outside the gene matches. The full variable domain, rest sourced from reference TRBV7-9 and TRBJ2-1, is DTGVSQNPRHKITKRGQNVTFRCDPISEHNRLYWYRQTLGQGPEFLTYFQNEAQLEKSRLLSDRFSAERPKGSFSTLEIQRTEQGDSAMYLCASSPGALAGVGEQFFGPGTRLTVL.

This clone is a singleton in its sample. The chain combines TRBV28 with TRBJ2-7; TRBD1 aligns across 9 bases. Trimming cost V 2 bases and J 7 bases; bases outside gene matches: 6. CDR1 is MDHEN and CDR2 is SYDVKM in the germline V gene. The CDR3 length is 14 residues. CDR3 protein: CASSLLGTGSEQYF. CDR3 bases: TGTGCCAGCAGTTTACTTGGGACAGGGAGTGAGCAGTACTTC.

A remark on this clone: Other DNA sequences in this specimen translate into the identical CDR3. The chain recombines TRBV11-3 with TRBJ2-7; no firm D call. Germline lookup yields CDR1 SGHNT and CDR2 YENEEA. V lost 1 base and J lost 3, with 7 bases in between. The CDR3 has 13 residues. The CDR3 nucleotides are TGTGCCAGCAGCTTAGGACGGAGCTACGAGCAGTACTTC. It specifies CASSLGRSYEQYF.

This clone was picked up one time. This chain joins TRBV19 and TRBJ2-3; TRBD2 matches at 7 bases. The CDR3 loop spans 13 amino acids. Per the germline V gene, CDR1 is LNHDA and CDR2 is SQIVND (reference sequence). Trimming removed 5 bases from V and 6 bases from J; junction bases left unmatched: 5. DNA for the CDR3: TGTGCCAGTAGTCCCCTAGCGGCGGATACGCAGTATTTT. This encodes CASSPLAADTQYF.

The chain is built from TRBV7-2 and TRBJ2-7; the D is unclear. Trimming cost V 5 bases and J 4 bases, with 3 bases left between them. This CDR3 has 10 amino acids. Germline loops: CDR1 SGHTA, CDR2 FQGNSA. Here the CDR3 DNA reads TGTGCCAGCAGCCCGTACGAGCAGTACTTC. Amino acids: CASSPYEQYF.

The J gene is TRBJ2-7, the V gene TRBV6-5; 8 bases match TRBD2. CDR1 and CDR2 from the germline V gene are MNHEY and SVGAGI. Trimming removed 0 bases from V and 3 bases from J; junction bases left unmatched: 1. CDR3 length: 14 amino acids. The CDR3 DNA follows: TGTGCCAGCAGTTACTCGAGCGGGAGCTACGAGCAGTACTTC. This encodes CASSYSSGSYEQYF.